This T cell receptor (beta chain) was sequenced for a study of blood T cell repertoires in COVID-19. At the level of the study: Sample material is recorded as cDNA or gDNA derived from T cells, B-cell-depleted T cells, or PBMCs.

The CDR3 covers 19 residues. Germline CDR1 is MGHRA and CDR2 is YSYEKL. Trimming cost V 4 bases and J 3 bases; bases outside gene matches: 17. Assay: immunoSEQ multiplex PCR; the TCRdb copy retains only in-frame clones and omits some. Altogether about 20,000 clones are present, over 85% being singletons, with the ten largest covering about 4%. Input material: peripheral blood. This receptor was identified in a woman between 45 and 60 years old with active COVID-19. V usage is TRBV4-1 and J usage is TRBJ2-1; TRBD2 matches at 8 bases. The DNA of the CDR3 is TGCGCCAGCAGCCGGACACGGGGGAGTAGCGGGATATTCTACAATGAGCAGTTCTTC. Its protein is CASSRTRGSSGIFYNEQFF.